Below, 21 T cell receptor beta chains from the same sample are listed, as sequenced in a study of T cells in localized non-small cell lung cancer. Measured with immunoSEQ multiplex PCR; TCRdb has only the in-frame clones, and not every one. The table includes approximately 61,000 clones, 86% detected once. This specimen was peripheral blood, taken before any cancer treatment. The origin of the receptors is a woman aged 40 to 75 with stage I lung adenocarcinoma.

The chain combines TRBV5-1 with TRBJ2-7; 10 bases fit TRBD2. CDR3 length equals 13 residues. Germline CDR1 and CDR2: SGHRS and YFSETQ. Germline trimming cut 5 bases from V and 5 bases from J; bases unmatched to any gene: 4. The CDR3 sequence is CASRLAGKNEQYF. Here the CDR3 DNA reads TGCGCCAGCAGACTAGCGGGGAAGAACGAGCAGTACTTC.

The chain employs TRBV19 and TRBJ1-2, with 9 bases aligning to TRBD1. Trimming removed 3 bases from V and 8 bases from J; junction bases left unmatched: 4. Germline V gives CDR1 LNHDA, CDR2 SQIVND (reference sequence). The CDR3 contains 13 residues. CDR3: CASSIEQGAGYTF. DNA for the CDR3: TGTGCCAGTAGTATCGAACAGGGGGCCGGCTACACCTTC.

The chain joins TRBV28 to TRBJ1-1; D possibly corresponds to TRBD1 (6 bases). Looked up from germline, CDR1 is MDHEN and CDR2 is SYDVKM. The CDR3 loop spans 15 amino acids. Deletions cut 7 bases from V and 3 bases from J, with 18 bases between. DNA for the CDR3: TGTGCCAGCACCCAAGATACAGGGTTTGACACTGAAGCTTTCTTT. Residues: CASTQDTGFDTEAFF.

The CDR3: CASSLDPGDGEAFF. The DNA for the CDR3 is TGTGCCAGCAGCTTAGACCCCGGAGATGGGGAAGCTTTCTTT. The chain links TRBV7-2 to TRBJ1-1; no clear D gene. This CDR3 contains 14 residues. Germline assignment: CDR1 SGHTA and CDR2 FQGNSA. Trimming pared 1 base from V and 8 bases from J, leaving 14 bases between.

The chain combines TRBV14 with TRBJ2-5, with 11 bases lining up with TRBD2. Unmatched junction bases numbered 5, after V lost 4 bases and J lost 1 base. The germline CDR1 and CDR2 sequences are SGHDN and FVKESK. This CDR3 spans 16 amino acids. The CDR3 region is CASSPPGTSGQETQYF. In DNA form, the CDR3 reads TGTGCCAGCAGCCCTCCCGGGACTAGCGGCCAAGAGACCCAGTACTTC.

In this sample, this clone turned up once. Here the CDR3 reads CASSQADSQGYLNQPQHF. The CDR3 nucleotides read TGCGCCAGCAGCCAAGCTGACTCCCAGGGGTACCTGAATCAGCCCCAGCATTTT. The chain couples TRBV4-1 to TRBJ1-5, with D possibly TRBD1 on 6 matching bases. The CDR3 totals 18 residues. V gave up 1 base and J gave up 4 bases, with 20 bases separating them. CDR1 and CDR2 (germline): MGHRA, YSYEKL.

The gene calls are TRBV19 and TRBJ1-1, with unresolved D. CDR1 and CDR2 from the germline V gene are LNHDA and SQIVND (reference sequence). The CDR3 is made up of 15 amino acids. Trimming removed 5 bases from V and 0 bases from J, with 13 bases in between. Here the CDR3 reads CASSPPRALNTEAFF. The CDR3, as DNA: TGTGCCAGTAGTCCCCCGAGGGCACTGAACACTGAAGCTTTCTTT.

This clone appeared a single time. The V gene is TRBV7-2, the J gene TRBJ2-3, with D maybe TRBD1 (6 bases). The length of the CDR3 is 15 residues. Germline lookup yields CDR1 SGHTA and CDR2 FQGNSA. The V end lost 5 bases, the J end lost 5 bases, and 17 bases lay between the germline ends. The CDR3: CASSLRAQGIDTQYF. In DNA form, the CDR3 reads TGTGCCAGCAGCCTTAGAGCACAGGGAATAGATACGCAGTATTTT.

The genes are TRBV7-7 and TRBJ2-5; D is unclear. The CDR3 runs 14 residues. Germline V lookup: CDR1 SSHAT, CDR2 FNYEAQ (reference sequence). Trimming pared 5 bases from V and 4 bases from J, leaving 14 bases between. CDR3 region: CASSTSAWGETQYF. For the CDR3, the DNA is TGTGCCAGCAGCACGTCCGCCTGGGGAGAGACCCAGTACTTC.

The rearrangement uses TRBV6-1 and TRBJ1-5; TRBD1 aligns across 9 bases. V dropped 5 bases and J dropped 4; count of bases not matched to a gene: 6. The CDR3 sequence is 15 residues long. Germline-derived CDR1 and CDR2 are MNHNS and SASEGT. DNA of the CDR3: TGTGCCAGCAGTAAACAGGGGGCAGGGAATCAGCCCCAGCATTTT. Residues: CASSKQGAGNQPQHF.

DNA of the CDR3: TGTGCCAGCAGCTACTACAATGAGCAGTTCTTC. Its protein is CASSYYNEQFF. This chain joins TRBV13 and TRBJ2-1; no definite D call. Looked up from germline, CDR1 is PRHDT and CDR2 is FYEKMQ (reference sequence). The V and J ends lost 4 bases and 3 bases respectively, with 1 base between them. The CDR3 contains 11 residues.

The chain uses TRBV4-2 and TRBJ1-2; D remains unclear. V lost 0 bases, J lost 4 bases, and 15 bases lay in between. This CDR3 comprises 16 residues. Germline CDR1 and CDR2: LGHNA and YNFKEQ. Here the CDR3 reads CASSQDPQSRSYGYTF. For the CDR3, the DNA is TGTGCCAGCAGCCAAGATCCCCAGAGCAGGAGCTATGGCTACACCTTC.

This chain links TRBV7-9 with TRBJ2-7; D is undetermined. The CDR3 totals 11 residues. The germline V and J ends were trimmed by 7 bases and 5 bases, with 9 bases remaining between them. Germline assignment: CDR1 SEHNR and CDR2 FQNEAQ (reference sequence). CDR3 sequence reads: CASTQIDEQYF. The CDR3 DNA reads TGTGCCAGCACCCAGATCGACGAGCAGTACTTC. The variable domain in full, completed from reference TRBV7-9 and TRBJ2-7, reads DTGVSQNPRHKITKRGQNVTFRCDPISEHNRLYWYRQTLGQGPEFLTYFQNEAQLEKSRLLSDRFSAERPKGSFSTLEIQRTEQGDSAMYLCASTQIDEQYFGPGTRLTVT.

The chain is built from TRBV19 and TRBJ1-2, with D perhaps matching TRBD1 (5 bases). The V gene lost 7 bases and the J gene lost 7 bases, with 13 bases spanning the gap. The V gene's germline CDR1 is LNHDA and CDR2 SQIVND (reference sequence). This CDR3 has 12 amino acids. The CDR3, as DNA: TGTGCCAGTACCCCCGGACAAGCTGGCTACACCTTC. Protein product: CASTPGQAGYTF. Variable domain in full (rest from reference TRBV19 and TRBJ1-2): DGGITQSPKYLFRKEGQNVTLSCEQNLNHDAMYWYRQDPGQGLRLIYYSQIVNDFQKGDIAEGYSVSREKKESFPLTVTSAQKNPTAFYLCASTPGQAGYTFGSGTRLTVV.

The J gene is TRBJ2-1, the V gene TRBV7-2, with 8 bases lining up with TRBD2. V trimming: 6 bases; J trimming: 8 bases; junction bases outside the gene matches: 12. The CDR3 is 15 residues long. The germline gives CDR1 SGHTA, CDR2 FQGNSA. The CDR3 reads CASSPPGGRAYEQFF. CDR3 in DNA: TGTGCCAGCAGTCCCCCGGGGGGGCGCGCCTATGAGCAGTTCTTC.

This chain's CDR3 is CASSLALGYTF. CDR3 DNA: TGTGCCAGCAGCCTGGCACTTGGCTACACCTTC. The chain joins TRBV5-8 to TRBJ1-2; D remains unclear. Germline CDR1 is SGHTS and CDR2 is YDEGEE. This CDR3 has 11 amino acids. V lost 4 bases, J lost 7 bases, and 8 bases lay in between.

The chain has TRBV28 and TRBJ2-1, with 8 bases lining up with TRBD2. The CDR3 extends over 15 amino acids. The germline V gene has CDR1 MDHEN and CDR2 SYDVKM. Trimming cost V 6 bases and J 0 bases; bases outside gene matches: 4. The CDR3 DNA follows: TGTGCCAGCAGCCTTAGCGGGGCCTCCTACAATGAGCAGTTCTTC. This encodes CASSLSGASYNEQFF.

A note on this clone: This same CDR3 is encoded by further DNA sequences in the sample. The CDR3: CASSVVGRSSGNTIYF. In DNA, the CDR3 is TGTGCCAGCAGCGTAGTGGGCAGGTCGTCTGGAAACACCATATATTTT. The chain links TRBV9 to TRBJ1-3; D is unresolved. The germline V gene has CDR1 SGDLS and CDR2 YYNGEE. The CDR3 has 16 residues. V lost 0 bases, J lost 1 base, and 11 bases lay in between.

V usage is TRBV9 and J usage is TRBJ2-3; possibly TRBD2 for D (5 bases). Germline V lookup: CDR1 SGDLS, CDR2 YYNGEE. V lost 2 bases, J lost 2 bases, and 9 bases lay in between. This CDR3 has 14 amino acids. CDR3 nucleotides: TGTGCCAGCAGCGTCGGACTGCACACAGATACGCAGTATTTT. Protein: CASSVGLHTDTQYF. Filled out from reference TRBV9 and TRBJ2-3, the complete variable domain reads DSGVTQTPKHLITATGQRVTLRCSPRSGDLSVYWYQQSLDQGLQFLIQYYNGEERAKGNILERFSAQQFPDLHSELNLSSLELGDSALYFCASSVGLHTDTQYFGPGTRLTVL.

This sequence joins TRBV19 and TRBJ1-1; TRBD1 matches 7 bases. The CDR3 is 13 amino acids. After removal of 5 bases from V and 11 bases from J, the junction contained 11 bases not matched to a gene. CDR1 LNHDA and CDR2 SQIVND come from the germline V gene (reference sequence). CDR3 loop: CASSFGTAGEAFF. Written as DNA, the CDR3 is TGTGCCAGTAGTTTCGGGACAGCGGGGGAGGCTTTCTTT.

This clone has only one observation. V is TRBV7-9 and J is TRBJ2-7, with D uncertain. This CDR3 has 11 residues. Trimming took off 5 bases at V and 5 bases at J, with 7 bases between the two ends. The V gene's germline CDR1 is SEHNR and CDR2 FQNEAQ (reference sequence). DNA for the CDR3: TGTGCCAGCAGCCAAACCCACGAGCAGTACTTC. Translating gives CASSQTHEQYF.